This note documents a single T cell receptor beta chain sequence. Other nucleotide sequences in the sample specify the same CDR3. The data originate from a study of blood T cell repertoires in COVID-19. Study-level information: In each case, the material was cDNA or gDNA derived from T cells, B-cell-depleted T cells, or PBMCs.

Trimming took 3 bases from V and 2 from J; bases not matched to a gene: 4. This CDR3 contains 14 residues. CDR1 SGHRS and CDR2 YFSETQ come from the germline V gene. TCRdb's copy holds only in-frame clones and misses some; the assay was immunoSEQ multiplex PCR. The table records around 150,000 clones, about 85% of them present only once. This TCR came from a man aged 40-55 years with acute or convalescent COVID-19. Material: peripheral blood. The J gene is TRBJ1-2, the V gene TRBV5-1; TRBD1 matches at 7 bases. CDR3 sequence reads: CASSSTGDNYGYTF. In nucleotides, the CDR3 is TGCGCCAGCAGCTCTACAGGGGACAACTATGGCTACACCTTC. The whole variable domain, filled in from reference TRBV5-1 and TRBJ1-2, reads KAGVTQTPRYLIKTRGQQVTLSCSPISGHRSVSWYQQTPGQGLQFLFEYFSETQRNKGNFPGRFSGRQFSNSRSEMNVSTLELGDSALYLCASSSTGDNYGYTFGSGTRLTVV.